The clone carrying this T cell receptor beta chain showed up just once. Repertoires were generated with immunoSEQ multiplex PCR, while TCRdb's copy carries only in-frame clones and drops some. The repertoire has around 67,000 clones, roughly 95% of them found once; the top ten carry 0.2% to 0.25%. The data stem from a study of technical replicates of blood from a handful of donors. The CDR3 spans 15 residues. CDR1 and CDR2 (germline): LNHNV, YYDKDF (reference sequence). V lost 6 bases, J lost 4 bases, and 6 bases stayed unmatched. The sequencing sample was made of T cells isolated from PBMCs. This chain joins TRBV15 and TRBJ1-5; 10 bases match TRBD1. The receptor's source is a human donor in good health. The chain's CDR3 is CATRRDRGSNQPQHF. The CDR3 DNA reads TGTGCCACCAGAAGGGACAGGGGCTCAAATCAGCCCCAGCATTTT. Together with reference TRBV15 and TRBJ1-5, the CDR3 gives the full variable domain: DAMVIQNPRYQVTQFGKPVTLSCSQTLNHNVMYWYQQKSSQAPKLLFHYYDKDFNNEADTPDNFQSRRPNTSFCFLDIRSPGLGDTAMYLCATRRDRGSNQPQHFGDGTRLSIL.